The rows below give T cell receptor beta chains drawn from one sample of a study of blood T cells in healthy people across ages. A single record per CDR3 protein comes from TCRdb applying MiXCR to the 5' RACE reads. The repertoire has about 1.8 million distinct CDR3 sequences, around 48% of them found once; the top ten carry approximately 2.1%. Sequencing was performed on blood. Receptors originate from a woman aged 35 to 49 in good health. CDR3s include the opening cysteine and the closing phenylalanine or tryptophan. The D gene is left open where the match is weak. Only some rows state a clone size, as once, few, many or a class for expanded clones.

d_call | j_call | clone_size | v_call | cdr3_aa | cdr3_nt
- | TRBJ1-5 | - | TRBV20-1 | CSARGGAQNQPQHF | TGCAGTGCTAGGGGAGGGGCTCAAAATCAGCCCCAGCATTTT
- | TRBJ1-1 | - | TRBV29-1 | CSVPRGGDTEAFF | TGCAGCGTCCCTCGGGGTGGGGACACTGAAGCTTTCTTT
- | TRBJ2-4 | few | TRBV5-1 | CASSEGRITEQYF | TGCGCCAGCAGTGAGGGGAGGATTACTGAGCAGTACTTC
- | TRBJ1-5 | - | TRBV6-6 | CASRQQEGNRNQPQHF | TGTGCCAGCAGACAGCAAGAGGGTAATCGCAATCAGCCCCAGCATTTT
- | TRBJ1-6 | - | TRBV15 | CATSSRGINSPLHF | TGTGCCACCAGCTCCCGGGGCATTAATTCACCCCTCCACTTT
- | TRBJ1-2 | few | TRBV20-1 | CSAHVGSYGYGYTF | TGCAGTGCCCACGTTGGGTCGTACGGATATGGCTACACCTTC
- | TRBJ2-2 | - | TRBV24-1 | CATSDGGPGELFF | TGTGCTACCAGTGATGGGGGACCCGGGGAGCTGTTTTTT
TRBD1 | TRBJ2-3 | few | TRBV25-1 | CASSAGGTGSWRTQYF | TGTGCCAGCAGTGCCGGAGGGACAGGGTCGTGGCGTACGCAGTATTTT
- | TRBJ2-7 | few | TRBV5-1 | CASRRESSSYEQYF | TGCGCCAGCAGACGAGAGAGTAGCTCCTACGAGCAGTACTTC
- | TRBJ1-5 | - | TRBV6-5 | CAGRANQQHF | TGTGCAGGACGGGCTAATCAACAGCATTTT
TRBD1 | TRBJ2-5 | many | TRBV29-1 | CSAYRGQETQYF | TGCAGCGCCTACAGGGGGCAAGAGACCCAGTACTTC
- | TRBJ2-1 | few | TRBV7-2 | CASSLGLTPEFF | TGTGCCAGCAGCCTCGGACTCACCCCGGAGTTCTTC
TRBD1 | TRBJ1-5 | - | TRBV6-5 | CASSYSDTGDQPQHF | TGTGCCAGCAGTTACTCTGACACAGGGGACCAGCCCCAGCATTTT
- | TRBJ2-3 | few | TRBV5-5 | CASSLVTKDTQYF | TGTGCCAGCAGCTTGGTAACAAAAGATACGCAGTATTTT
TRBD1 | TRBJ1-6 | - | TRBV6-1 | CASSRQGNNSPLHF | TGTGCCAGCAGCCGACAGGGGAATAATTCACCCCTCCACTTT
TRBD1 | TRBJ1-6 | few | TRBV20-1 | CSARPGTGNNSPLHF | TGCAGTGCTAGACCTGGGACAGGGAATAATTCACCCCTCCACTTT
- | TRBJ2-5 | - | TRBV5-6 | CASSLVSWTSRETQYF | TGTGCCAGCAGCTTAGTTAGTTGGACGAGTAGAGAGACCCAGTACTTC
TRBD2 | TRBJ2-1 | - | TRBV9 | CASSVVASGVRSSYNEQFF | TGTGCCAGCAGCGTAGTGGCTAGCGGCGTTCGGAGCTCCTACAATGAGCAGTTCTTC
- | TRBJ2-5 | - | TRBV2 | CASSDNGGETQYF | TGTGCCAGCAGTGACAACGGGGGCGAGACCCAGTACTTC
TRBD2 | TRBJ2-7 | few | TRBV6-2/TRBV6-3 | CASKGTSGESSYEQYF | TGTGCCAGCAAGGGGACTAGCGGTGAAAGCTCCTACGAGCAGTACTTC
TRBD1 | TRBJ1-2 | few | TRBV12-3/TRBV12-4 | CASSLGRGRGYTF | TGTGCCAGCAGTTTAGGCAGGGGGCGCGGCTACACCTTC
- | TRBJ1-5 | - | TRBV2 | CASSEGGDLGNQPQHF | TGTGCCAGCAGTGAAGGCGGGGACCTGGGCAATCAGCCCCAGCATTTT
- | TRBJ1-4 | - | TRBV20-1 | CSASPGSDEKLFF | TGCAGTGCTAGCCCAGGGTCGGATGAAAAACTGTTTTTT
- | TRBJ2-6 | - | TRBV28 | CASSAQGFANVLTF | TGTGCCAGCAGTGCTCAGGGGTTCGCCAACGTCCTGACTTTC
- | TRBJ2-5 | - | TRBV6-5 | CASSYSMDTVTKETQYF | TGTGCCAGCAGTTACTCTATGGACACCGTTACCAAAGAGACCCAGTACTTC
- | TRBJ2-1 | - | TRBV27 | CASSTSRGGVEYNEQFF | TGTGCCAGCAGTACAAGCAGGGGGGGAGTGGAGTACAATGAGCAGTTCTTC
- | TRBJ2-7 | - | TRBV20-1 | CSARDSRGSYEQYF | TGCAGTGCTAGAGATTCCAGGGGCTCCTACGAGCAGTACTTC
- | TRBJ2-5 | - | TRBV5-1 | CASSLGQVFQETQYF | TGCGCCAGCAGCTTGGGACAGGTCTTCCAAGAGACCCAGTACTTC
TRBD1 | TRBJ1-1 | - | TRBV7-9 | CASSFTGTGVNTEAFF | TGTGCCAGCAGCTTTACCGGGACAGGGGTGAATACTGAAGCTTTCTTT
TRBD2 | TRBJ2-1 | few | TRBV24-1 | CATSDPTSGGALSYNEQFF | TGTGCCACCAGTGATCCGACTAGCGGGGGGGCTCTCTCCTACAATGAGCAGTTCTTC
TRBD2 | TRBJ2-1 | - | TRBV12-3/TRBV12-4 | CASSPQRGLAGASSYNEQFF | TGTGCCAGCAGTCCGCAACGCGGCCTAGCGGGGGCCAGCTCCTACAATGAGCAGTTCTTC
TRBD2 | TRBJ2-3 | - | TRBV27 | CASSSLLSGGADTQYF | TGTGCCAGCAGTTCCCTCCTCTCTGGGGGGGCAGATACGCAGTATTTT
- | TRBJ2-5 | - | TRBV15 | CATSRVQRAERHQETQYF | TGTGCCACCAGCAGAGTCCAGAGGGCTGAGCGGCACCAAGAGACCCAGTACTTC
- | TRBJ2-1 | - | TRBV29-1 | CSARLRTLVNEQFF | TGCAGCGCCAGACTTCGGACACTGGTGAATGAGCAGTTCTTC
TRBD1 | TRBJ2-5 | few | TRBV20-1 | CSAREQGAWETQYF | TGCAGTGCTAGGGAACAGGGGGCGTGGGAGACCCAGTACTTC
TRBD2 | TRBJ2-5 | - | TRBV28 | CASKLAGETQYF | TGTGCCAGCAAACTAGCGGGGGAGACCCAGTACTTC
- | TRBJ2-7 | - | TRBV14 | CASSQDRVPYEQYF | TGTGCCAGCAGCCAAGACCGCGTCCCTTACGAGCAGTACTTC
- | TRBJ2-1 | - | TRBV6-5 | CASSLGSTNEQFF | TGTGCCAGCAGTTTGGGATCTACAAATGAGCAGTTCTTC
- | TRBJ2-7 | - | TRBV27 | CASSSPGWEQYF | TGTGCCAGCAGTTCCCCAGGGTGGGAGCAGTACTTC
- | TRBJ2-3 | few | TRBV4-2 | CASSPVQGTDTQYF | TGTGCCAGCAGCCCTGTACAGGGAACAGATACGCAGTATTTT
- | TRBJ2-6 | many | TRBV9 | CASSGITSSGANVLTF | TGTGCCAGCAGCGGAATCACAAGCTCTGGGGCCAACGTCCTGACTTTC